Detailed here is one T cell receptor (beta chain). Its antigen specificity is not known. There are no base qualities to consult, and no much larger clone falls within one base. Library prep was done by the immunoSEQ multiplex PCR assay. TCRdb obtained this table from immuneACCESS and retained in-frame rearrangements with V and J assigned. These tables miss some clones; where compared with another copy, unresolved V genes account for less than half of the shortfall, and the remainder is unexplained. In all, the sample holds 150,000 to 200,000 clones, and 91% of those were seen once. The top ten hold just over 2% of the sample. These data originate in a study of control samples from healthy donors and cancer patients (dated by TCRdb to between 2020 and 2021). The germline V end is reduced by 2 bases and the J end by 4 bases; junction bases left unmatched: 11. Including the terminal cysteine and phenylalanine, the CDR3 comprises 16 residues. Solely the CDR3 DNA is kept, with 48 bases framed from the first base. The germline V gene supplies CDR1 MNHEY and CDR2 SVGEGT.

Sequences were obtained from blood. This chain joins TRBV6-2 or TRBV6-3 to TRBJ2-7, and TRBD1 aligns with 7 junction nucleotides. The clonotype was recovered from a woman aged 35 to 49 in good health. The CDR3 protein is CASSYPEEGAQYEQYF. The nucleotides read TGTGCCAGCAGTTACCCCGAAGAGGGGGCTCAGTACGAGCAGTACTTC.